The rows below give T cell receptor beta chains drawn from one sample of a study of blood T cell repertoires in COVID-19. The table came from immunoSEQ multiplex PCR; TCRdb's copy has only in-frame clones and leaves some out. The sample lists some 110,000 clones, 84% seen once, with about 27% in the top ten. Sequenced material: peripheral blood. These receptors were obtained from a man between 60 and 75 years old with acute or convalescent COVID-19. CDR3s include the opening cysteine and the closing phenylalanine or tryptophan. A D gene is named only where the DNA matches it firmly. Clone size is given for some rows only: seen once, a few or many times, or a class if the clone is expanded.

CDR3 protein | CDR3 DNA | J gene | clone size | D gene | V gene
CASRLGQANTEAFF | TGTGCCAGTAGACTGGGACAGGCGAACACTGAAGCTTTCTTT | TRBJ1-1 | - | TRBD1 | TRBV19
CASRKTGLGEKLFF | TGTGCCAGCAGGAAGACAGGGTTGGGTGAAAAACTGTTTTTT | TRBJ1-4 | - | TRBD1 | TRBV28
CASSPSRQGADTEAFF | TGTGCCAGCAGCCCTAGCCGACAGGGGGCCGACACTGAAGCTTTCTTT | TRBJ1-1 | - | TRBD1 | TRBV14
CASRTTGLSSYNSPLHF | TGTGCCAGCAGGACGACAGGGCTGAGCTCCTATAATTCACCCCTCCACTTT | TRBJ1-6 | - | TRBD1 | TRBV28
CASRSQGTTQYF | TGTGCCAGCAGGAGTCAGGGGACTACGCAGTATTTT | TRBJ2-3 | - | - | TRBV25-1
CASSLGQGLYNEQFF | TGTGCCAGCAGCTTGGGGCAGGGGCTCTACAATGAGCAGTTCTTC | TRBJ2-1 | - | - | TRBV13
CASNLGGSRYNEQFF | TGTGCCAGCAACTTAGGCGGGAGCCGGTACAATGAGCAGTTCTTC | TRBJ2-1 | - | TRBD2 | TRBV11-2
CASSPVGLYNSPLHF | TGCGCCAGCAGCCCAGTGGGACTGTACAATTCACCCCTCCACTTT | TRBJ1-6 | few | - | TRBV4-1
CASSYGQGAQPQHF | TGTGCCAGCAGTTACGGACAGGGGGCTCAGCCCCAGCATTTT | TRBJ1-5 | few | TRBD1 | TRBV6-5
CASSYVGGAGYEQYF | TGTGCCAGCAGTTACGTAGGGGGGGCTGGATACGAGCAGTACTTC | TRBJ2-7 | - | - | TRBV6-5
CATQISRVGETQYF | TGTGCCACCCAAATTTCCAGGGTGGGGGAGACCCAGTACTTC | TRBJ2-5 | - | - | TRBV27
CASSATGSSYEQYF | TGTGCCAGCAGCGCGACAGGGAGCTCCTACGAGCAGTACTTC | TRBJ2-7 | - | TRBD1 | TRBV9
CASSSPTSGRTNEQFF | TGTGCCAGCAGCTCGCCGACTAGCGGGAGGACGAATGAGCAGTTCTTC | TRBJ2-1 | few | TRBD2 | TRBV11-3
CASSRWPREDEQYF | TGTGCCAGCAGCCGATGGCCTCGGGAGGACGAGCAGTACTTC | TRBJ2-7 | - | TRBD2 | TRBV6-5
CASSLSVTGGSSYNEQFF | TGTGCCAGCAGCTTGTCCGTCACGGGGGGGAGCTCCTACAATGAGCAGTTCTTC | TRBJ2-1 | - | TRBD2 | TRBV11-3
CASSQHRSAYNEQFF | TGTGCCAGCAGTCAACACAGGTCAGCCTACAATGAGCAGTTCTTC | TRBJ2-1 | - | - | TRBV6-5
CASRLFTGEAGELFF | TGTGCCAGCAGGTTGTTCACGGGAGAGGCCGGGGAGCTGTTTTTT | TRBJ2-2 | - | - | TRBV2
CASSPRPGPQPQHF | TGTGCCAGCAGTCCTAGGCCGGGTCCCCAGCCCCAGCATTTT | TRBJ1-5 | - | - | TRBV27
CASRRRREGSEQYF | TGTGCCAGCAGGCGTCGGCGGGAGGGATCCGAGCAGTACTTC | TRBJ2-7 | - | TRBD2 | TRBV6-5
CASSVGLAWHEQFF | TGTGCCAGCAGCGTGGGACTAGCTTGGCATGAGCAGTTCTTC | TRBJ2-1 | - | TRBD2 | TRBV7-9
CASSSEKTGAETQYF | TGCGCCAGCAGCTCCGAGAAGACAGGGGCAGAGACCCAGTACTTC | TRBJ2-5 | - | TRBD1 | TRBV5-1
CASRLQALYGYTF | TGTGCCAGCAGGTTGCAGGCCCTCTATGGCTACACCTTC | TRBJ1-2 | - | - | TRBV6-5
CASSYSEVTEAFF | TGTGCCAGCAGTTACTCGGAGGTTACTGAAGCTTTCTTT | TRBJ1-1 | - | - | TRBV6-5
CASSAGQLNQPQHF | TGCGCCAGCAGTGCGGGACAGTTGAATCAGCCCCAGCATTTT | TRBJ1-5 | - | TRBD1 | TRBV10-2
CASNPTGLATEAFF | TGTGCCAGCAACCCAACAGGGTTAGCGACTGAAGCTTTCTTT | TRBJ1-1 | - | - | TRBV2
CASTKDSGFLGEQFF | TGTGCCAGTACCAAGGACAGCGGTTTTTTGGGTGAGCAGTTCTTC | TRBJ2-1 | - | - | TRBV19
CASSQEIRGEKLFF | TGTGCCAGCAGCCAAGAGATTAGGGGGGAAAAACTGTTTTTT | TRBJ1-4 | - | - | TRBV3-1/TRBV3-2
CATGGGTGLTGELFF | TGTGCCACCGGCGGCGGGACAGGGTTGACCGGGGAGCTGTTTTTT | TRBJ2-2 | few | TRBD1 | TRBV25-1
CASSLDSYNEKLFF | TGCGCCAGCAGCTTGGACTCCTATAATGAAAAACTGTTTTTT | TRBJ1-4 | - | - | TRBV5-1
CASSPLDSPGPYGYTF | TGTGCCAGCTCACCACTTGACAGCCCAGGCCCCTATGGCTACACCTTC | TRBJ1-2 | - | - | TRBV18
CASSPPGRGNTEAFF | TGTGCCAGCTCACCACCGGGCCGTGGGAACACTGAAGCTTTCTTT | TRBJ1-1 | - | - | TRBV18
CAISEKGLATSGSVNEQFF | TGTGCCATCAGTGAGAAGGGCCTTGCAACTAGCGGGAGTGTGAATGAGCAGTTCTTC | TRBJ2-1 | - | TRBD2 | TRBV10-3
CATSRGTSVSYEQYF | TGTGCCACCAGCAGAGGGACTAGCGTCTCCTACGAGCAGTACTTC | TRBJ2-7 | - | TRBD2 | TRBV15
CASAGTDGNTIYF | TGTGCCTCCGCCGGGACAGATGGAAACACCATATATTTT | TRBJ1-3 | - | TRBD1 | TRBV10-3
CASAPRGGPSLGELFF | TGTGCCAGCGCGCCACGCGGGGGGCCCAGCCTCGGGGAGCTGTTTTTT | TRBJ2-2 | - | TRBD2 | TRBV2
CASSRQGDRYF | TGTGCCAGCAGCCGCCAAGGGGACAGGTACTTC | TRBJ2-7 | - | TRBD1 | TRBV6-5
CASSVRGQSDSTQYF | TGTGCCAGCAGCGTACGGGGACAGTCGGATTCGACCCAGTACTTC | TRBJ2-5 | - | TRBD1 | TRBV9
CSASGSGLEGDEQFF | TGCAGTGCCAGTGGGTCGGGACTAGAAGGCGATGAGCAGTTCTTC | TRBJ2-1 | - | TRBD2 | TRBV20-1
CATSGQGAGDYGYTF | TGTGCCACCAGTGGCCAGGGGGCGGGTGACTATGGCTACACCTTC | TRBJ1-2 | - | TRBD1 | TRBV24-1
CASSLKQEAQHF | TGTGCCAGCAGCTTAAAGCAGGAGGCCCAGCATTTT | TRBJ1-5 | - | - | TRBV7-9
CATSDSRTQYF | TGTGCCACCAGTGACTCCAGGACGCAGTATTTT | TRBJ2-3 | few | - | TRBV24-1
CASSQAERAGELFF | TGTGCCAGTAGTCAAGCGGAGCGCGCCGGGGAGCTGTTTTTT | TRBJ2-2 | - | - | TRBV19
CASSVGTGKYEQYF | TGTGCCAGCAGTGTAGGGACAGGGAAATACGAGCAGTACTTC | TRBJ2-7 | - | TRBD1 | TRBV11-2
CASSQEEYRGNEKLFF | TGCGCCAGCAGCCAAGAAGAATACAGGGGGAATGAAAAACTGTTTTTT | TRBJ1-4 | - | TRBD1 | TRBV4-1
CSVDRIGRGSAGELFF | TGCAGCGTTGATAGGATTGGCAGGGGGTCCGCCGGGGAGCTGTTTTTT | TRBJ2-2 | - | TRBD1 | TRBV29-1
CASSILQGEVQPQHF | TGTGCCAGTAGTATCCTCCAGGGCGAGGTCCAGCCCCAGCATTTT | TRBJ1-5 | - | - | TRBV19
CASRSGQGLSGANVLTF | TGTGCCAGCAGATCGGGACAGGGCCTATCTGGGGCCAACGTCCTGACTTTC | TRBJ2-6 | - | TRBD1 | TRBV5-6
CASSLPDRVTEAFF | TGTGCCAGCAGCCTACCCGACAGGGTAACTGAAGCTTTCTTT | TRBJ1-1 | - | TRBD1 | TRBV5-4
CASSQVLAGVGGGELFF | TGCGCCAGCAGCCAAGTCCTAGCGGGAGTCGGGGGCGGGGAGCTGTTTTTT | TRBJ2-2 | once | TRBD2 | TRBV4-1
CASSPSNTGELFF | TGTGCCAGCAGCCCATCGAACACCGGGGAGCTGTTTTTT | TRBJ2-2 | - | - | TRBV6-5
CASSQDSGTDEAFF | TGCGCCAGCAGCCAAGATTCGGGAACAGACGAAGCTTTCTTT | TRBJ1-1 | once | - | TRBV4-3
CASKSSGSRETQYF | TGTGCCAGCAAATCTAGCGGGAGCAGGGAGACCCAGTACTTC | TRBJ2-5 | - | TRBD2 | TRBV3-1/TRBV3-2
CAISGSQGFTDTQYF | TGTGCCATCAGTGGGTCCCAGGGCTTTACAGATACGCAGTATTTT | TRBJ2-3 | - | - | TRBV10-3
CASSLTRGRETQYF | TGTGCCAGCAGCCTCACCAGGGGGCGAGAAACCCAGTACTTC | TRBJ2-5 | - | TRBD1 | TRBV6-5
CASSAVSGAAETQYF | TGTGCCAGCAGTGCAGTTAGCGGAGCGGCGGAGACCCAGTACTTC | TRBJ2-5 | few | - | TRBV6-4
CASSTSGSLEPQHF | TGTGCCAGTAGTACCTCAGGGTCCCTGGAGCCCCAGCATTTT | TRBJ1-5 | - | - | TRBV19
CASNTQSGDTQYF | TGTGCCAGCAATACCCAAAGCGGGGATACGCAGTATTTT | TRBJ2-3 | - | - | TRBV9
CAINRESDTGELFF | TGTGCCATCAACAGGGAATCGGACACCGGGGAGCTGTTTTTT | TRBJ2-2 | - | - | TRBV10-3
CASSVGASGYTF | TGTGCCAGCAGTGTAGGGGCGTCTGGCTACACCTTC | TRBJ1-2 | - | - | TRBV2